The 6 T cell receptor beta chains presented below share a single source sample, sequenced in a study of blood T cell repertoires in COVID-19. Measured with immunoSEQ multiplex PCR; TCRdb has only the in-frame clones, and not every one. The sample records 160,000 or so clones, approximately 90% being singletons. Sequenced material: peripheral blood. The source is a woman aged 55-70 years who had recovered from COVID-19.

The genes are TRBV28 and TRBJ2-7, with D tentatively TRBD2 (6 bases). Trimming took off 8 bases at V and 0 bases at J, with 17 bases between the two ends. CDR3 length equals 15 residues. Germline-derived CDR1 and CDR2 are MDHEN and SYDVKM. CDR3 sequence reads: CASGGSPASSYEQYF. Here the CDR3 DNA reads TGTGCCAGCGGGGGGTCGCCTGCGAGCTCCTACGAGCAGTACTTC.

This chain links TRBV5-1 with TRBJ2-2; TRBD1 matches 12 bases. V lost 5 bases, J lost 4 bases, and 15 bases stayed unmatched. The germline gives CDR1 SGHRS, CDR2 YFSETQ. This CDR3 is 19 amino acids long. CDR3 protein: CASRKLYRDRGHGTGELFF. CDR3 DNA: TGCGCCAGCAGGAAACTCTACCGGGACAGGGGGCATGGCACCGGGGAGCTGTTTTTT.

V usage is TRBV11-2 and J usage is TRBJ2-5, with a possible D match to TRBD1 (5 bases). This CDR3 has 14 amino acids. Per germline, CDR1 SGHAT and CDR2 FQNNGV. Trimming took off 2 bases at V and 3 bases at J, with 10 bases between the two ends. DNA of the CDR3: TGTGCCAGCAGCTTAAGGGGCCGAAAAGAGACCCAGTACTTC. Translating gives CASSLRGRKETQYF.

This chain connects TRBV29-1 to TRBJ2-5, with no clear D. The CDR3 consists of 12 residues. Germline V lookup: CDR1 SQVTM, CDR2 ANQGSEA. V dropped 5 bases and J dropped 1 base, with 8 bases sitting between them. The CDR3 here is CSVRPSQETQYF. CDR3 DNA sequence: TGCAGCGTTAGGCCTAGCCAAGAGACCCAGTACTTC.

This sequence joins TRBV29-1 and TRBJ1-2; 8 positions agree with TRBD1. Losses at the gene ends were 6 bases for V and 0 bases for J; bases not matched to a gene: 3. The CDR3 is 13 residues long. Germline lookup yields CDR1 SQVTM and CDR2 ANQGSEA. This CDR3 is CSVAGQANYGYTF. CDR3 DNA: TGCAGCGTGGCGGGACAGGCTAACTATGGCTACACCTTC.

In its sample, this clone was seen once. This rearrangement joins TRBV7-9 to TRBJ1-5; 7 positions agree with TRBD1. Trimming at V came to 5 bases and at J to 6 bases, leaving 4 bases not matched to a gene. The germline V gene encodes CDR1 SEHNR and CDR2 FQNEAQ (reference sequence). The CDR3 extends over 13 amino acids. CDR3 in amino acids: CASSQEGAQPQHF. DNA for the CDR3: TGTGCCAGCAGCCAAGAGGGGGCTCAGCCCCAGCATTTT.